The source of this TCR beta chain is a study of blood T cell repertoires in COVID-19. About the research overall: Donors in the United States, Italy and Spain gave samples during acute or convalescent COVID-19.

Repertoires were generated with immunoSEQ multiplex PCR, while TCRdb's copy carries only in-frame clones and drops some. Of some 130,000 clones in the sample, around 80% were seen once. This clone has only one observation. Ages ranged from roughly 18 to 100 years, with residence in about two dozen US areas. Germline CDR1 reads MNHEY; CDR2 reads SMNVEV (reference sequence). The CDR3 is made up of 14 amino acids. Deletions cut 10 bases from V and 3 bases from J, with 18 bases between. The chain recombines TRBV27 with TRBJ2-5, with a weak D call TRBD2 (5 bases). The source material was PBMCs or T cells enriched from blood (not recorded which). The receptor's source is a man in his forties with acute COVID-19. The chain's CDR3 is CAIPEREKEETQYF. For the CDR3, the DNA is TGTGCCATCCCGGAGAGGGAAAAAGAAGAGACCCAGTACTTC.